This TCR beta chain was recovered during a study of blood T cell repertoires in COVID-19. Study as a whole: Acute-phase and convalescent COVID-19 samples originated in the United States, Italy and Spain.

The repertoire was sequenced with immunoSEQ multiplex PCR; TCRdb's copy has only in-frame clones and lacks some. Of 240,000 or so clones listed, over 80% were seen once; the top ten hold 1.9%. Germline loops: CDR1 SQVTM, CDR2 ANQGSEA. The CDR3 covers 13 residues. The V gene end was trimmed by 8 bases and the J gene end by 3 bases; junction bases not matched to a gene: 6. The rearrangement joins TRBV29-1 to TRBJ2-1; 8 bases align to TRBD1. Sequenced: peripheral blood. The sequence derives from a man under 40 who had recovered from COVID-19. This chain's CDR3 is CSTQTGDYNEQFF. The CDR3 DNA sequence: TGCAGCACCCAGACAGGGGACTACAATGAGCAGTTCTTC.